Each of the 9 T cell receptor beta chains below was sequenced from the same sample in a study of radiation and T cells in renal cell carcinoma. Time point reported: baseline pretreatment blood. The treatment is: 15 Gy SBRT to primary tumor, nephrectomy 4 weeks later. The assay was immunoSEQ multiplex PCR, and TCRdb's table has in-frame clones only and misses some. In the table there are about 140,000 clones, roughly 85% of which are singletons. The sequenced sample was blood, obtained from a patient whose treatment included radiotherapy and nephrectomy. These receptors originate from a woman aged 45 to 65 with renal cell carcinoma.

J is TRBJ2-1 and V is TRBV28; perhaps TRBD2 as D (5 bases). Per germline, CDR1 MDHEN and CDR2 SYDVKM. The CDR3 has 15 amino acids. Trimming shortened V by 1 base and J by 8 bases, and 15 bases separated the two germline ends. The CDR3 here is CASSLSGVKSDEQFF. The CDR3 nucleotides read TGTGCCAGCAGTTTATCCGGGGTGAAGTCGGATGAGCAGTTCTTC.

The V call is TRBV29-1, the J call TRBJ2-5, with unresolved D. Per the germline V gene, CDR1 is SQVTM and CDR2 is ANQGSEA. This CDR3 has 12 residues. The germline V and J ends were trimmed by 5 bases and 2 bases, with 9 bases remaining between them. CDR3 sequence (DNA): TGCAGCGTTACCGACGGGCAAGAGACCCAGTACTTC. It specifies CSVTDGQETQYF.

This clone has a handful of counts. CDR3 sequence: CASSVDGVQPQHF. DNA of the CDR3: TGTGCCAGCAGCGTAGATGGGGTTCAGCCCCAGCATTTT. The gene calls are TRBV9 and TRBJ1-5; D gene ambiguous. The CDR3 contains 13 residues. V was cut by 0 bases and J by 6 bases, with 7 bases left in between. The germline CDR1 and CDR2 sequences are SGDLS and YYNGEE.

CDR3 in DNA: TGTGCCAGCAGCAAAGCTCCTAACTACGAGCAGTACTTC. Protein: CASSKAPNYEQYF. This sequence joins TRBV21-1 and TRBJ2-7; the table's D call, TRBD2, was not checked against the DNA. TRBV21-1 counts as a pseudogene. The CDR3 sequence is 13 residues long.

The rearrangement joins TRBV7-2 to TRBJ2-5, with a tentative D call TRBD1 (6 bases). CDR1 is SGHTA, CDR2 FQGNSA, per germline. The CDR3 is 18 amino acids. Between the trimmed V and J ends, which lost 0 bases and 4 bases, there was a span of 21 bases. CDR3 amino acids: CASSLAPRGGRLGETQYF. The CDR3 DNA sequence: TGTGCCAGCAGCTTAGCGCCCAGGGGTGGGCGTTTGGGAGAGACCCAGTACTTC.

The chain employs TRBV20-1 and TRBJ1-2, with D possibly matching TRBD1 (6 bases). This CDR3 is built from 11 residues. Germline V gene sequence: CDR1 DFQATT, CDR2 SNEGSKA (reference sequence). The CDR3 DNA is TGCTATTTAGGGGGAGACTATGGCTACACCTTC. It encodes CYLGGDYGYTF.

This chain's CDR3 is CASSPRTGNNYGYTF. CDR3 DNA: TGTGCCAGCAGCCCCCGGACAGGGAATAACTATGGCTACACCTTC. The V gene is TRBV9, the J gene TRBJ1-2; 8 bases map to TRBD1. Germline CDR1 reads SGDLS; CDR2 reads YYNGEE. The junction had 6 bases not matched to a gene; V was cut back by 4 bases and J by 1 base. CDR3 length: 15 amino acids.

The chain couples TRBV4-3 to TRBJ2-5; the match to TRBD1 covers 8 bases. Losses at the gene ends were 0 bases for V and 5 bases for J; bases not matched to a gene: 2. From germline, CDR1 is LGHNA and CDR2 YSLEER. The CDR3 covers 14 residues. The CDR3: CASSQDGQGETQYF. Here the CDR3 DNA reads TGCGCCAGCAGCCAAGACGGACAGGGTGAGACCCAGTACTTC.

This CDR3 reads CASSVLVGSYEQYF. The CDR3 DNA sequence: TGTGCCAGCAGCGTATTGGTGGGCTCCTACGAGCAGTACTTC. This chain links TRBV9 with TRBJ2-7; D gene uncertain. This CDR3 has 14 residues. The germline V gene has CDR1 SGDLS and CDR2 YYNGEE. With 1 base removed from V and 0 bases from J, the gap between germline ends came to 8 bases.